These T cell receptor beta chains were read from a single sample in a study of T cell changes during pregnancy in multiple sclerosis. TCRdb's copy holds only in-frame clones and misses some; the assay was immunoSEQ multiplex PCR. The sample carries about 89,000 clones, 92% recorded once. The input for sequencing was peripheral blood, taken after pregnancy. These receptors all stem from a female donor in good health, enrolled as a control in a pregnancy study. CDR3s leave out the opening cysteine and the closing phenylalanine or tryptophan. The order of the fields is CDR3 protein, J gene, clone size, CDR3 length, V gene. Not every row has a clone size; where given, it reads once, few, many or a size class.

cdr3_aa: ASNPGGDEQY
j_call: TRBJ2-7
clone_size: .
cdr3_length: 10
v_call: TRBV2

cdr3_aa: ASSFKIGTSGYEQY
j_call: TRBJ2-7
clone_size: .
cdr3_length: 14
v_call: TRBV7-2

cdr3_aa: ASSLFGGETQY
j_call: TRBJ2-5
clone_size: .
cdr3_length: 11
v_call: TRBV5-5

cdr3_aa: ASSTSSYNEQF
j_call: TRBJ2-1
clone_size: .
cdr3_length: 11
v_call: TRBV6-6

cdr3_aa: ASSEREGSYNEQF
j_call: TRBJ2-1
clone_size: .
cdr3_length: 13
v_call: TRBV19

cdr3_aa: ASSLSESSYNEQF
j_call: TRBJ2-1
clone_size: .
cdr3_length: 13
v_call: TRBV5-4

cdr3_aa: ASSLFVAGGIQETQY
j_call: TRBJ2-5
clone_size: once
cdr3_length: 15
v_call: TRBV7-9

cdr3_aa: ASLRERGGNTIY
j_call: TRBJ1-3
clone_size: .
cdr3_length: 12
v_call: TRBV2

cdr3_aa: ASNRAGGLQETQY
j_call: TRBJ2-5
clone_size: .
cdr3_length: 13
v_call: TRBV9

cdr3_aa: ASYRTGKKTGELF
j_call: TRBJ2-2
clone_size: .
cdr3_length: 13
v_call: TRBV11-1

cdr3_aa: ASSNRGSLMNTEAF
j_call: TRBJ1-1
clone_size: once
cdr3_length: 14
v_call: TRBV19

cdr3_aa: ASSLWGEANQPQH
j_call: TRBJ1-5
clone_size: once
cdr3_length: 13
v_call: TRBV7-8

cdr3_aa: ASTSRGPFNEKLF
j_call: TRBJ1-4
clone_size: .
cdr3_length: 13
v_call: TRBV19

cdr3_aa: ASSYRRQGKNNEQF
j_call: TRBJ2-1
clone_size: .
cdr3_length: 14
v_call: TRBV6-5

cdr3_aa: ASSPGPGTGGGHEQY
j_call: TRBJ2-7
clone_size: .
cdr3_length: 15
v_call: TRBV19

cdr3_aa: ASSSLGLASPTDTQY
j_call: TRBJ2-3
clone_size: .
cdr3_length: 15
v_call: TRBV7-2

cdr3_aa: ASSLYRGRSTDTQY
j_call: TRBJ2-3
clone_size: .
cdr3_length: 14
v_call: TRBV5-6

cdr3_aa: ASSVVRGGYT
j_call: TRBJ1-2
clone_size: .
cdr3_length: 10
v_call: TRBV9

cdr3_aa: ASSIAPSTGGNQPQH
j_call: TRBJ1-5
clone_size: .
cdr3_length: 15
v_call: TRBV19

cdr3_aa: ASSRGDRVYTGELF
j_call: TRBJ2-2
clone_size: .
cdr3_length: 14
v_call: TRBV11-1

cdr3_aa: ASSMYGENEKLF
j_call: TRBJ1-4
clone_size: .
cdr3_length: 12
v_call: TRBV11-1

cdr3_aa: ASRETGGSTEAF
j_call: TRBJ1-1
clone_size: once
cdr3_length: 12
v_call: TRBV6-5

cdr3_aa: ASSLDGTDARESSDGYT
j_call: TRBJ1-2
clone_size: .
cdr3_length: 17
v_call: TRBV7-9

cdr3_aa: ASSEGGSANSPLH
j_call: TRBJ1-6
clone_size: .
cdr3_length: 13
v_call: TRBV10-2